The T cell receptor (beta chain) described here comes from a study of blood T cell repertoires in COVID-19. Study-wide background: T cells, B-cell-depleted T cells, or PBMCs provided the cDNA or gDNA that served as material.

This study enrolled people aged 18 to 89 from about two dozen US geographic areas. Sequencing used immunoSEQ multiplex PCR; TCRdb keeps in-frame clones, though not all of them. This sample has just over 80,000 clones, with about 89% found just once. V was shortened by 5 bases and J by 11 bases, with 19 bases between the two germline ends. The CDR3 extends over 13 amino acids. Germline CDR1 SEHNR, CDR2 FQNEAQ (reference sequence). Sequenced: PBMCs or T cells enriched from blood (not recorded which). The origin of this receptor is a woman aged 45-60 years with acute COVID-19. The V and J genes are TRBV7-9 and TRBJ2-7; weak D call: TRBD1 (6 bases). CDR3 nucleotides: TGTGCCAGCAGCCCGCGGTACAGGGACGGAGAGTACTTC. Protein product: CASSPRYRDGEYF. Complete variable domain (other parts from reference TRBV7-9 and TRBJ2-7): DTGVSQNPRHKITKRGQNVTFRCDPISEHNRLYWYRQTLGQGPEFLTYFQNEAQLEKSRLLSDRFSAERPKGSFSTLEIQRTEQGDSAMYLCASSPRYRDGEYFGPGTRLTVT.